This T cell receptor beta chain originates from a study of blood T cell repertoires in COVID-19. Study summary: T cells, B-cell-depleted T cells, or PBMCs supplied cDNA or gDNA.

Trimming shortened V by 10 bases and J by 5 bases, and 19 bases separated the two germline ends. Germline V CDR1 and CDR2: MNHNY, SVGAGI (reference sequence). There are 14 residues in the CDR3. Per the original data handling: From reference gene primer amplification, estimates of nucleated cell counts were derived. Here immunoSEQ multiplex PCR was the method, and the copy in TCRdb shows in-frame clones only, minus some. V, J and clone size reflect that table, while D and trimming were determined from the DNA. The sample contains hundreds of thousands of clones, 82% of which appear only once. Sequencing used peripheral blood. The rearrangement joins TRBV6-6 to TRBJ2-3; TRBD2 is a possible D gene (7 bases). The origin of this receptor is a woman aged 60-75 years with active or convalescent COVID-19. The CDR3 region is CATLRGGPGDTQYF. CDR3 coding DNA: TGTGCCACCCTTAGGGGGGGGCCGGGAGATACGCAGTATTTT.